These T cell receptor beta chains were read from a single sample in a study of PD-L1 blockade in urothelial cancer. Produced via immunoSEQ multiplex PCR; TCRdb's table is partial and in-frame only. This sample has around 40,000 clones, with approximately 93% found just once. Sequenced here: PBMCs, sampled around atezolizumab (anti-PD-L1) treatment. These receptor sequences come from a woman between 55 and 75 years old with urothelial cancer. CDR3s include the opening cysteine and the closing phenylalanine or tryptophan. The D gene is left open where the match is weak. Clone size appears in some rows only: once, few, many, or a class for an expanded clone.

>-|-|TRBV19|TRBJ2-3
CASSIRGWRATQEGADTQYF
TGTGCCAGTAGTATACGCGGATGGCGGGCCACCCAAGAGGGGGCAGATACGCAGTATTTT
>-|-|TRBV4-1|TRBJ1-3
CASSRVQGFGNTIYF
TGCGCCAGCAGCCGGGTTCAGGGTTTTGGAAACACCATATATTTT
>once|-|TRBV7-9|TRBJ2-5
CASSIQADQETQYF
TGTGCCAGCAGTATACAGGCAGACCAAGAGACCCAGTACTTC
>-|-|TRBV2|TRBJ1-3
CASSEAMGPGPGNTIYF
TGTGCCAGCAGTGAAGCGATGGGCCCAGGGCCTGGAAACACCATATATTTT
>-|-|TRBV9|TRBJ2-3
CASSVGSFPGSDTQYF
TGTGCCAGCAGCGTAGGATCTTTTCCGGGGTCAGATACGCAGTATTTT
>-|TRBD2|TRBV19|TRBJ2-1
CASSPGLAGGEQFF
TGTGCCAGTAGTCCGGGACTAGCGGGAGGGGAGCAGTTCTTC
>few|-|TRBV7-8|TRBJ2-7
CASSLRSAGEQYF
TGTGCCAGCAGCTTAAGGTCGGCAGGCGAGCAGTACTTC
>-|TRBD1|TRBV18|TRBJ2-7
CASSKSGTGGHEQYF
TGTGCCAGCTCGAAATCCGGGACAGGGGGCCACGAGCAGTACTTC
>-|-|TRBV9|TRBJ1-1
CASSPEDRLNTEAFF
TGTGCCAGCAGCCCGGAGGACAGATTGAACACTGAAGCTTTCTTT
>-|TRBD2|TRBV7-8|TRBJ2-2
CALRGGRVGELFF
TGTGCCCTAAGGGGCGGGAGGGTCGGGGAGCTGTTTTTT
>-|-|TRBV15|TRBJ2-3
CATSRGQAGVDTQYF
TGTGCCACCAGCAGAGGACAGGCCGGGGTAGATACGCAGTATTTT
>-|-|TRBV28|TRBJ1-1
CATLSRRGAGEAFF
TGTGCCACCCTGTCCCGGAGGGGCGCGGGTGAAGCTTTCTTT
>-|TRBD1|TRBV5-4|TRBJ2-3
CASSSRTGDTDTQYF
TGTGCCAGCAGCTCCCGGACAGGAGACACAGATACGCAGTATTTT
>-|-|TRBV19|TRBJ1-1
CASTLLQGTNTEAFF
TGTGCCAGTACCCTCCTACAGGGTACTAACACTGAAGCTTTCTTT
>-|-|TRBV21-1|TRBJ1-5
CASSKRTRKGLQRNQPQHF
TGTGCCAGCAGCAAACGGACGAGGAAGGGACTACAACGCAATCAGCCCCAGCATTTT
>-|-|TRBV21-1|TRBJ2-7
CASSKETSPRNEQYF
TGTGCCAGCAGCAAAGAGACTAGCCCAAGGAACGAGCAGTACTTC
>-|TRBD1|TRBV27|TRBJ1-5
CASSFGGQGGQPQHF
TGTGCCAGCAGTTTCGGCGGACAGGGTGGGCAGCCCCAGCATTTT
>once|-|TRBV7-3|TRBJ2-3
CASSPVRGSGADTQYF
TGTGCCAGCAGCCCCGTACGGGGGAGTGGGGCAGATACGCAGTATTTT
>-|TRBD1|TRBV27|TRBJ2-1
CASGSGDSSYNEQFF
TGTGCCAGCGGATCCGGGGACAGCTCCTACAATGAGCAGTTCTTC
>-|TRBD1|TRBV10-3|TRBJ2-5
CAISEKGQGAPQETQYF
TGTGCCATCAGTGAGAAAGGACAGGGGGCCCCCCAAGAGACCCAGTACTTC
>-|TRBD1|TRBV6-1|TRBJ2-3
CASSEAGQNTQYF
TGTGCCAGCAGTGAAGCGGGACAGAATACGCAGTATTTT
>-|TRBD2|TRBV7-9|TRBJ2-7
CASSPAGTSGALYEQYF
TGTGCCAGCAGCCCCGCCGGGACTAGCGGCGCCTTGTACGAGCAGTACTTC
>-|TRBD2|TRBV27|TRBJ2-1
CASSLSWGTSFNEQFF
TGTGCCAGCAGTTTATCATGGGGGACTAGCTTTAATGAGCAGTTCTTC
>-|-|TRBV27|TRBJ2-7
CARETGPNLSYEQYF
TGTGCCAGAGAAACAGGGCCGAACCTTTCCTACGAGCAGTACTTC
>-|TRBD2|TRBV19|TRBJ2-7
CASSIGSGGIYEQYF
TGTGCCAGTAGTATAGGTAGCGGGGGGATCTACGAGCAGTACTTC
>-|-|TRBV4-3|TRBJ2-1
CASSQAREPGEQFF
TGCGCCAGCAGCCAAGCCCGGGAACCCGGTGAGCAGTTCTTC
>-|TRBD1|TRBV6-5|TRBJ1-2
CASKLGGTGGYGYTF
TGTGCCAGCAAATTGGGGGGAACAGGGGGCTATGGCTACACCTTC
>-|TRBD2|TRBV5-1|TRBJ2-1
CASSSSGNVYNEQFF
TGCGCCAGCAGCTCCAGCGGGAACGTCTACAATGAGCAGTTCTTC
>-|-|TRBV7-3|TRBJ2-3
CASSPGTSMDTQYF
TGTGCCAGCAGCCCCGGGACTTCTATGGATACGCAGTATTTT
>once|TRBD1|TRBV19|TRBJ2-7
CASSIGGQLYEQYF
TGTGCCAGTAGTATAGGGGGACAGCTCTACGAGCAGTACTTC
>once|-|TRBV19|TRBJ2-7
CASSETGIPPSEQYF
TGTGCCAGTAGTGAAACAGGCATTCCTCCCTCCGAGCAGTACTTC
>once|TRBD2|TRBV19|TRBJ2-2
CAVSPIAGGPTGELFF
TGTGCCGTATCACCCATAGCGGGAGGGCCCACCGGGGAGCTGTTTTTT
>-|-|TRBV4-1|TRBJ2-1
CASSQFQVSYNEQFF
TGCGCCAGCAGCCAATTCCAGGTCTCCTACAATGAGCAGTTCTTC
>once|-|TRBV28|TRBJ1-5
CASSGTYGRGGNQPQHF
TGTGCCAGCAGTGGAACCTACGGACGGGGAGGCAATCAGCCCCAGCATTTT
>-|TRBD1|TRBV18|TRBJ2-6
CASSIRDSSSGANVLTF
TGTGCCAGCTCAATCCGGGACAGCAGCTCTGGGGCCAACGTCCTGACTTTC
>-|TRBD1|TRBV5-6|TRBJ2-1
CASSSGQYNEQFF
TGTGCCAGCAGCTCGGGACAGTACAATGAGCAGTTCTTC
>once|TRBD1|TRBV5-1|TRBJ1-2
CASSPGQGNYGYTF
TGCGCCAGCAGCCCAGGACAGGGGAACTATGGCTACACCTTC
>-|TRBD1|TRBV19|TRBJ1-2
CASSIPTGANYGYTF
TGTGCCAGTAGTATCCCCACAGGGGCTAACTATGGCTACACCTTC
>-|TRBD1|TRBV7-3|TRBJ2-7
CASSSQSGGSYEQYF
TGTGCCAGCAGCTCCCAATCAGGGGGTTCCTACGAGCAGTACTTC
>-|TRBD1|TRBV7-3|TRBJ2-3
CASRDPGQVSDTQYF
TGTGCCAGCAGGGACCCGGGACAGGTATCCGATACGCAGTATTTT
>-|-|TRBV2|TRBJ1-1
CASSNELNTEAFF
TGTGCCAGCAGTAACGAGCTGAACACTGAAGCTTTCTTT
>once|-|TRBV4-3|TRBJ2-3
CASSQVRRQGTQYF
TGCGCCAGCAGCCAAGTTCGGCGTCAGGGTACGCAGTATTTT
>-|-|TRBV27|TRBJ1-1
CASSTRTLGSSGTEAFF
TGTGCCAGCAGTACCCGGACACTTGGAAGTTCGGGCACTGAAGCTTTCTTT
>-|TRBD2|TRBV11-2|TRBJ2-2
CASSSSGRSHGELFF
TGTGCCAGCAGCTCTAGCGGGAGGAGTCACGGGGAGCTGTTTTTT